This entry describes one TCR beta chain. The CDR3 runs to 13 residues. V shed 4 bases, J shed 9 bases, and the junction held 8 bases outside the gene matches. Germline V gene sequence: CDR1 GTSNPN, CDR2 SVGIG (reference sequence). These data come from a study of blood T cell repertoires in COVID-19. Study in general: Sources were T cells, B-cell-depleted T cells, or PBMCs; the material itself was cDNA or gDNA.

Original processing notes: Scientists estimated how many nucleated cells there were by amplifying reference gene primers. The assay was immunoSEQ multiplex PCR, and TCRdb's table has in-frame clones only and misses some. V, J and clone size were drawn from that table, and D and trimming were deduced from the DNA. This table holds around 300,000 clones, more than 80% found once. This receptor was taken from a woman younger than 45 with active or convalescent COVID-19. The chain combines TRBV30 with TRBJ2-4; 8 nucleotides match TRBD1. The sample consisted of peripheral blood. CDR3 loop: CAWIPGDRSIQYF. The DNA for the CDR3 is TGTGCCTGGATCCCCGGGGACAGGAGCATTCAGTACTTC.